One and the same sample provided the 29 T cell receptor beta chains below, sequenced in a study of CD4 T cells in relation to SARS-CoV-2 and coronaviruses. The repertoire was sequenced with immunoSEQ multiplex PCR; TCRdb's copy has only in-frame clones and lacks some. Of 30,000 to 45,000 clones in the sample, 70% to 90% were seen once. The sequenced sample was memory CD4+ T cells from PBMCs. The receptor source for this set is an adult with COVID-19.

The genes are TRBV28 and TRBJ1-6; D gene uncertain. The germline gives CDR1 MDHEN, CDR2 SYDVKM. The CDR3 covers 15 residues. Trimming cost V 6 bases and J 4 bases, with 13 bases left between them. In nucleotides, the CDR3 is TGTGCCAGCAGCCCGACTGAGCTTTATAATTCACCCCTCCACTTT. This translates into CASSPTELYNSPLHF.

The CDR3, as DNA: TGTGCCAGTAGTCCTCGACAGGGGGAAAACATTCAGTACTTC. This gives the protein CASSPRQGENIQYF. J is TRBJ2-4 and V is TRBV19; 9 nucleotides align to TRBD1. The V gene end was trimmed by 5 bases and the J gene end by 5 bases; junction bases not matched to a gene: 4. Germline V CDR1 and CDR2: LNHDA, SQIVND (reference sequence). The CDR3 has 14 residues.

CDR3 sequence (DNA): TGTGCCAGCAGTTTAACAGGATCCGGGGCCAACGTCCTGACTTTC. It specifies CASSLTGSGANVLTF. V usage is TRBV28 and J usage is TRBJ2-6; possible D gene TRBD1, 5 bases. Deletions cut 2 bases from V and 4 bases from J, with 9 bases between. Per the germline V gene, CDR1 is MDHEN and CDR2 is SYDVKM. This CDR3 spans 15 amino acids.

To note about this clone: The conserved final phenylalanine or tryptophan is absent from the CDR3, which likely points to a read error. No DNA is shown, since the ends of the CDR3 on it are uncertain; the CDR3 is the one TCRdb lists. The chain joins TRBV7-8 to TRBJ1-2; the table's TRBD1 call for D was not verified on the DNA. The CDR3 totals 13 residues, both ends included. The V gene's germline CDR1 is SGHVS and CDR2 FQNEAQ. CDR3 in amino acids: CASSPHVGQVRWS.

The chain combines TRBV7-9 with TRBJ1-1, with D maybe TRBD1 (6 bases). The germline V gene encodes CDR1 SEHNR and CDR2 FQNEAQ (reference sequence). This CDR3 is 14 amino acids long. The V end was cut by 6 bases, the J end by 5 bases, with 16 bases between. CDR3 DNA sequence: TGTGCCAGCAGACAAGGGAGTACAGGGACTGAAGCTTTCTTT. The encoded protein is CASRQGSTGTEAFF.

V gene TRBV14 combines with J gene TRBJ2-7, with D unclear. The CDR3 sequence is 11 residues long. Germline loops: CDR1 SGHDN, CDR2 FVKESK. Deletions cut 2 bases from V and 5 bases from J, with 4 bases between. The CDR3 bases are TGTGCCAGCAGCCAACTCCACGAGCAGTACTTC. Its protein is CASSQLHEQYF.

For the CDR3, the DNA is TGTGCCAGCAGCCTCCGGACTAGCGGGGGATCCTACGAGCAGTACTTC. It specifies CASSLRTSGGSYEQYF. V and J are TRBV4-2 and TRBJ2-7, with 13 nucleotides matching TRBD2. The CDR3 runs 16 residues. The ends lost 4 bases at V and 1 base at J; junction bases unmatched: 4. Per germline, CDR1 LGHNA and CDR2 YNFKEQ.

This chain connects TRBV6-5 to TRBJ2-3; 14 positions match TRBD2. This CDR3 spans 15 amino acids. Germline CDR1 is MNHEY and CDR2 is SVGAGI. V shed 5 bases and J 6 bases; nucleotides not matched to a gene: 4. CDR3 DNA: TGTGCCAGCAGTAGGGGGACTAGCGGGGGTGATACGCAGTATTTT. Translated: CASSRGTSGGDTQYF.

The rearrangement links TRBV7-9 to TRBJ2-7; D remains unclear. Per the germline V gene, CDR1 is SEHNR and CDR2 is FQNEAQ (reference sequence). V was pared by 5 bases and J by 6 bases, with 14 bases between. This CDR3 is 13 amino acids long. CDR3 nucleotides: TGTGCCAGCAGCCTAGACGGGCCCGGCGAGCAGTACTTC. Its translation is CASSLDGPGEQYF.

The rearrangement uses TRBV5-1 and TRBJ2-3; 12 bases are shared with TRBD2. This CDR3 is 15 amino acids long. J was trimmed by 1 base and V by 5 bases; bases with no gene match: 2. Germline V gives CDR1 SGHRS, CDR2 YFSETQ. In DNA form, the CDR3 reads TGCGCCAGCAGAACTAGCGGGGGGCGCACAGATACGCAGTATTTT. Residues: CASRTSGGRTDTQYF.

The CDR3 nucleotides are TGTGCCAGTTCGGGACAGTCAACTAATGAAAAACTGTTTTTT. Protein sequence: CASSGQSTNEKLFF. The genes are TRBV19 and TRBJ1-4, with 7 bases matching TRBD1. The germline gives CDR1 LNHDA, CDR2 SQIVND (reference sequence). This CDR3 region has 14 residues. The V gene end was trimmed by 8 bases and the J gene end by 0 bases; junction bases not matched to a gene: 3.

This chain connects TRBV3-1 (or the pseudogene TRBV3-2) to TRBJ1-1, with D perhaps matching TRBD1 (5 bases). CDR1 and CDR2 from the germline V gene are LGHDT and YNNKEL (reference sequence). Between the trimmed V and J ends, which lost 3 bases and 5 bases, there was a span of 13 bases. The CDR3 has 14 residues. CDR3: CASSHRGFQTEAFF. The DNA of the CDR3 is TGTGCCAGCAGCCACCGGGGGTTTCAGACTGAAGCTTTCTTT.

The sample holds one count of this clone. This chain links TRBV13 with TRBJ2-2; no definite D call. The CDR3 is made up of 14 amino acids. V lost 5 bases and J lost 8, with 15 bases in between. Germline CDR1 PRHDT, CDR2 FYEKMQ (reference sequence). CDR3: CASSSIVTSGELFF. The DNA for the CDR3 is TGTGCCAGCAGCAGTATCGTTACGTCAGGGGAGCTGTTTTTT.

CDR3 amino acids: CASSFKGLEQYF. CDR3 nucleotide sequence: TGTGCCAGCAGTTTTAAGGGTTTGGAGCAGTACTTC. The chain employs TRBV28 and TRBJ2-7; unclear D gene. In germline, CDR1 is MDHEN, CDR2 SYDVKM. Trimming pared 3 bases from V and 7 bases from J, leaving 10 bases between. This CDR3 spans 12 amino acids.

This chain connects TRBV2 to TRBJ2-7, with 7 positions matching TRBD2. From germline, CDR1 is SNHLY and CDR2 FYNNEI. V lost 6 bases to trimming and J lost 6 bases; unmatched junction nucleotides: 5. The CDR3 extends over 12 amino acids. Written as DNA, the CDR3 is TGTGCCAGCAGGGGGGAGGGGCCCGAGCAGTACTTC. Its translation: CASRGEGPEQYF.

This clone was seen a handful of times. V usage is TRBV5-4 and J usage is TRBJ2-2; D unresolved. Germline V lookup: CDR1 SGHNT, CDR2 YYREEE (reference sequence). V was trimmed by 5 bases and J by 6 bases, leaving 14 bases between them. CDR3 length: 14 residues. The CDR3 region is CASSYTSVSGELFF. The CDR3 bases are TGTGCCAGCAGTTATACGTCCGTTTCCGGGGAGCTGTTTTTT.

The rearrangement joins TRBV5-1 to TRBJ2-5, with D perhaps matching TRBD1 or TRBD2 (7 bases each). The V and J ends lost 1 base and 1 base respectively, with 11 bases between them. This CDR3 has 15 residues. CDR1 is SGHRS, CDR2 YFSETQ, per germline. This CDR3 is CASSLSRGGQETQYF. In DNA form, the CDR3 reads TGCGCCAGCAGCTTGAGCAGGGGGGGCCAAGAGACCCAGTACTTC.

The CDR3 reads CASSYSGGGNQPQHF. The CDR3, as DNA: TGTGCCAGCAGTTACTCAGGGGGGGGGAATCAGCCCCAGCATTTT. The chain couples TRBV6-5 to TRBJ1-5; possibly TRBD1 for D (6 bases). Germline lookup yields CDR1 MNHEY and CDR2 SVGAGI. Trimming took 0 bases from V and 4 from J, leaving 10 bases between them. This CDR3 has 15 amino acids.

J is TRBJ1-6 and V is TRBV30; D is perhaps TRBD1 (5 bases). Trimming left V 5 bases short and J 9 bases short, with 17 bases between. This CDR3 contains 14 residues. Looked up from germline, CDR1 is GTSNPN and CDR2 is SVGIG (reference sequence). For the CDR3, the DNA is TGTGCCTGGGGGCAGGGTACAGTCTCTTCACCCCTCCACTTT. Protein: CAWGQGTVSSPLHF.

This clone has just one count. The chain recombines TRBV4-2 with TRBJ1-2; D may be TRBD1 (6 bases). Germline CDR1 reads LGHNA; CDR2 reads YNFKEQ. This CDR3 spans 15 amino acids. With 0 bases removed from V and 4 bases from J, the gap between germline ends came to 12 bases. The CDR3 protein is CASSQDGGGPYGYTF. In DNA form, the CDR3 reads TGTGCCAGCAGCCAAGATGGGGGGGGCCCCTATGGCTACACCTTC.

As to this clone: The junction differs from germline at one of its ends, possibly a read error. The chain uses TRBV7-2 and TRBJ1-1; 7 bases are shared with TRBD1. This CDR3 comprises 13 residues. From germline, CDR1 is SGHTA and CDR2 FQGNSA. The CDR3 DNA reads TGTGCCAGCAGGTTAGACAGGGCCACTGAAGCTTTCTTT. Translation gives CASRLDRATEAFF.

The chain recombines TRBV3-1 (or the pseudogene TRBV3-2) with TRBJ1-2; the match to TRBD1 covers 8 bases. V dropped 1 base and J dropped 2; count of bases not matched to a gene: 9. Germline V gives CDR1 LGHDT, CDR2 YNNKEL (reference sequence). The CDR3 length is 17 residues. CDR3 sequence (DNA): TGTGCCAGCAGCCAAGCCGACAGGGGCGAATTCAACTATGGCTACACCTTC. It is translated as CASSQADRGEFNYGYTF.

The rearrangement uses TRBV5-1 and TRBJ2-2; D might be TRBD1 (6 bases). The CDR3 totals 15 residues. Deletions cut 4 bases from V and 2 bases from J, with 12 bases between. Germline V gives CDR1 SGHRS, CDR2 YFSETQ. CDR3: CASSPDRRNTGELFF. The CDR3, as DNA: TGCGCCAGCAGCCCAGACAGGCGAAACACCGGGGAGCTGTTTTTT.

The chain uses TRBV19 and TRBJ2-2; D remains ambiguous. The CDR3 is 12 residues long. Germline V CDR1 and CDR2: LNHDA, SQIVND (reference sequence). Trimming removed 6 bases at V and 7 bases at J, with 9 bases between. CDR3 sequence (DNA): TGTGCCAGTAGGATTTGGGGCGGGGAGCTGTTTTTT. Amino acids: CASRIWGGELFF.

The chain recombines TRBV9 with TRBJ2-2, with 10 bases matching TRBD2. The CDR3 is made up of 16 amino acids. CDR1 and CDR2 (germline): SGDLS, YYNGEE. The V and J ends lost 4 bases and 2 bases, in that order; junction bases with no gene match: 5. In DNA form, the CDR3 reads TGTGCCAGCAGCCCTAGGACTAGCGGAAACACCGGGGAGCTGTTTTTT. Encoded protein: CASSPRTSGNTGELFF.

This clone occurred once. The chain recombines TRBV12-3 or TRBV12-4 with TRBJ2-3; TRBD2 matches 7 bases. Losses at the gene ends were 2 bases for V and 11 bases for J; bases not matched to a gene: 1. The CDR3 loop spans 11 amino acids. In DNA, the CDR3 is TGTGCCAGCAGTTTACGGGGGGAGCAGTATTTT. Protein product: CASSLRGEQYF.

This clone was seen just once. The CDR3 region is CASSHSASYNEQFF. In DNA form, the CDR3 reads TGTGCCAGCAGCCATAGCGCTAGTTACAATGAGCAGTTCTTC. The J gene is TRBJ2-1, the V gene TRBV3-1 (or the pseudogene TRBV3-2); TRBD2 might be the D (5 bases). The V end lost 3 bases, the J end lost 4 bases, and 10 bases lay between the germline ends. CDR1 and CDR2 (germline): LGHDT, YNNKEL (reference sequence). The CDR3 sequence is 14 residues long.

This clone was observed once. This rearrangement joins TRBV14 to TRBJ2-7; D gene unclear. The V and J ends lost 0 bases and 6 bases respectively, with 12 bases between them. Germline CDR1 is SGHDN and CDR2 is FVKESK. This CDR3 contains 14 residues. The CDR3 spells CASSQDLMGGEQYF. The CDR3, as DNA: TGTGCCAGCAGCCAAGATCTGATGGGCGGCGAGCAGTACTTC. Looking up the rest from reference TRBV14 and TRBJ2-7 gives the full variable domain: EAGVTQFPSHSVIEKGQTVTLRCDPISGHDNLYWYRRVMGKEIKFLLHFVKESKQDESGMPNNRFLAERTGGTYSTLKVQPAELEDSGVYFCASSQDLMGGEQYFGPGTRLTVT.

The genes are TRBV5-4 and TRBJ2-6; the D is unclear. Trimming left V 3 bases short and J 2 bases short, with 6 bases between. The length of the CDR3 is 14 residues. Per germline, CDR1 SGHNT and CDR2 YYREEE (reference sequence). The CDR3 is CASSSRAGANVLTF. The CDR3 DNA reads as TGTGCCAGCAGCTCCAGAGCTGGGGCCAACGTCCTGACTTTC.